Below, 15 T cell receptor beta chains from the same sample are listed, as sequenced in a study of shared clonotypes between healthy human individuals. The assay was immunoSEQ multiplex PCR, and TCRdb's table has in-frame clones only and misses some. This table holds fewer than 3 million clones, approximately 90% found once. The sequenced sample consisted of naive CD4+ T cells from PBMCs. The subset was: CD45RA+ positively selected. These receptor sequences come from a man in his late teens or twenties in good health. Some clones in this sample may be carry-over from other donors' samples.

The chain carries TRBV30 and TRBJ1-6; maybe TRBD1 (6 bases). CDR1 and CDR2 (germline): GTSNPN, SVGIG (reference sequence). V was trimmed by 2 bases and J by 8 bases, leaving 19 bases between them. This CDR3 contains 16 residues. CDR3 region: CAWSLSGARYYSPLHF. For the CDR3, the DNA is TGTGCCTGGAGTCTATCGGGGGCGAGATACTATTCACCCCTCCACTTT.

This chain connects TRBV9 to TRBJ1-2; TRBD1 is a possible D gene (6 bases). CDR3 size: 13 residues. V was trimmed by 8 bases and J by 2 bases, leaving 13 bases between them. Germline V gives CDR1 SGDLS, CDR2 YYNGEE. The CDR3 region is CASGGGPNYGYTF. Written as DNA, the CDR3 is TGTGCCAGTGGAGGGGGGCCCAACTATGGCTACACCTTC. Full variable domain (rest looked up from reference TRBV9 and TRBJ1-2): DSGVTQTPKHLITATGQRVTLRCSPRSGDLSVYWYQQSLDQGLQFLIQYYNGEERAKGNILERFSAQQFPDLHSELNLSSLELGDSALYFCASGGGPNYGYTFGSGTRLTVV.

About this clone: One junction end does not reproduce the germline sequence, and a read error may be involved. Other DNA sequences from this sample encode an identical CDR3 as well. The V and J genes are TRBV27 and TRBJ2-1; tentatively, D is TRBD1 (8 bases). From germline, CDR1 is MNHEY and CDR2 SMNVEV (reference sequence). CDR3 length: 17 residues. In DNA, the CDR3 is TGTGCCAGCAGCTTATCAAACAGGGGGGGCTCCTACAATGAGCAGTTCTTC. As protein: CASSLSNRGGSYNEQFF.

This clone was found once. The rearrangement joins TRBV28 to TRBJ2-2; weak D call: TRBD2 (5 bases). Germline V gene data show CDR1 as MDHEN and CDR2 as SYDVKM. This CDR3 has 12 residues. The V and J ends lost 9 bases and 6 bases respectively, with 11 bases between them. The CDR3 DNA is TGTGCCAGTGGGAGCGGTTCCGGGGAGCTGTTTTTT. It encodes CASGSGSGELFF.

The V call is TRBV11-3, the J call TRBJ2-2; D unresolved. V lost 4 bases and J lost 1, with 13 bases in between. The CDR3 runs to 16 residues. Germline loops: CDR1 SGHNT, CDR2 YENEEA. CDR3 in DNA: TGTGCCAGCAGCTCCCCATGGGGATGGAACACCGGGGAGCTGTTTTTT. This translates into CASSSPWGWNTGELFF.

The chain uses TRBV5-1 and TRBJ2-2, with D perhaps matching TRBD1 (5 bases). The ends were cut back, 4 bases at V and 4 bases at J, with 14 bases in the middle. The CDR3 sequence is 15 residues long. CDR1 is SGHRS, CDR2 YFSETQ, per germline. CDR3 DNA: TGCGCCAGCAGCAAGGCAGGGCTTCGCACCGGGGAGCTGTTTTTT. Its translation: CASSKAGLRTGELFF.

The chain uses TRBV7-3 and TRBJ2-5, with TRBD1 as a possible D gene (5 bases). The V gene lost 4 bases and the J gene lost 5 bases, with 14 bases spanning the gap. Germline-derived CDR1 and CDR2 are SGHTA and FQGTGA. CDR3 length: 14 amino acids. CDR3 nucleotides: TGTGCCAGCAGCTCTAGGGGCCCCTATGAGACCCAGTACTTC. This gives the protein CASSSRGPYETQYF.

This clone was found once. The rearrangement uses TRBV28 and TRBJ2-4, with 7 bases fitting TRBD1. V lost 6 bases, J lost 5 bases, and 13 bases stayed unmatched. The CDR3 runs to 16 residues. Germline-derived CDR1 and CDR2 are MDHEN and SYDVKM. The CDR3 DNA follows: TGTGCCAGCAGCCACAGGGGAAGAGGGTTTGAAAACATTCAGTACTTC. Translation gives CASSHRGRGFENIQYF.

V gene TRBV5-4 combines with J gene TRBJ1-2; TRBD1 might be the D (5 bases). The V end lost 4 bases, the J end lost 3 bases, and 19 bases lay between the germline ends. The CDR3 is 16 residues long. From germline, CDR1 is SGHNT and CDR2 YYREEE (reference sequence). In DNA, the CDR3 is TGTGCCAGCAGCCCCCCTCTGGGGCCCGGAGACTATGGCTACACCTTC. Its translation is CASSPPLGPGDYGYTF.

V usage is TRBV15 and J usage is TRBJ2-4; D not resolved. Germline CDR1 LNHNV, CDR2 YYDKDF (reference sequence). The CDR3 extends over 14 amino acids. Between the trimmed V and J ends, which lost 6 bases and 1 base, there was a span of 10 bases. Here the CDR3 DNA reads TGTGCCACCAGACACCCGATGGCCAAAAACATTCAGTACTTC. It encodes CATRHPMAKNIQYF. The full variable domain, completed using reference TRBV15 and TRBJ2-4, is DAMVIQNPRYQVTQFGKPVTLSCSQTLNHNVMYWYQQKSSQAPKLLFHYYDKDFNNEADTPDNFQSRRPNTSFCFLDIRSPGLGDTAMYLCATRHPMAKNIQYFGAGTRLSVL.

The chain couples TRBV14 to TRBJ1-1; D not resolved. V was pared by 1 base and J by 1 base, with 10 bases between. Germline-derived CDR1 and CDR2 are SGHDN and FVKESK. The CDR3 has 15 amino acids. CDR3 residues: CASSQVPGKNTEAFF. For the CDR3, the DNA is TGTGCCAGCAGCCAAGTCCCGGGGAAGAACACTGAAGCTTTCTTT. Together with reference TRBV14 and TRBJ1-1, the CDR3 gives the full variable domain: EAGVTQFPSHSVIEKGQTVTLRCDPISGHDNLYWYRRVMGKEIKFLLHFVKESKQDESGMPNNRFLAERTGGTYSTLKVQPAELEDSGVYFCASSQVPGKNTEAFFGQGTRLTVV.

This clone was detected a few times. This sequence joins TRBV6-1 and TRBJ1-5; D is undetermined. This CDR3 comprises 13 residues. V lost 7 bases and J 5 bases, leaving 12 bases between the germline ends. Per the germline V gene, CDR1 is MNHNS and CDR2 is SASEGT. The CDR3 region is CASTLRSDQPQHF. DNA for the CDR3: TGTGCCAGCACCTTGCGCTCAGATCAGCCCCAGCATTTT.

The table lists this clone with a few counts. The rearrangement joins TRBV14 to TRBJ1-1; no clear D. The CDR3 extends over 13 amino acids. Germline CDR1 is SGHDN and CDR2 is FVKESK. V was pared by 5 bases and J by 2 bases, with 9 bases between. CDR3 protein: CASSYEGNTEAFF. For the CDR3, the DNA is TGTGCCAGCAGCTATGAGGGAAACACTGAAGCTTTCTTT.

The J gene is TRBJ1-2, the V gene TRBV9, with 7 bases identical to TRBD1. CDR1 is SGDLS, CDR2 YYNGEE, per germline. The CDR3 covers 11 residues. With V trimmed by 5 bases and J by 11 bases, 6 bases remained unmatched. CDR3 sequence reads: CASSANRGYTF. The CDR3 DNA reads TGTGCCAGCAGTGCGAACAGGGGTTACACCTTC.

To note about this clone: Other nucleotide sequences from this sample produce the same CDR3. This chain connects TRBV5-1 to TRBJ1-5; possible D gene TRBD1, 5 bases. V lost 2 bases and J 2 bases, leaving 8 bases between the germline ends. The CDR3 consists of 14 residues. Per germline, CDR1 SGHRS and CDR2 YFSETQ. The CDR3 DNA reads as TGCGCCAGCAGCTTAGGGACGGGCAATCAGCCCCAGCATTTT. This encodes CASSLGTGNQPQHF.